Listed here are 9 T cell receptor beta chains from one sample, sequenced in a study. TCRdb fed the 5' RACE reads into MiXCR, producing one record per CDR3 protein. The sample carries approximately 21,000 distinct CDR3 sequences, approximately 28% recorded once. The specimen was tumor-infiltrating naive CD4+ T cells sorted from the breast tumor. Subset specified: naive CD4+ T cells, CD4+CD45RA+CD25-. These receptors originate from a female donor with breast cancer.

In its sample, this clonotype is medium-sized (0.01 to 0.1%). The chain joins TRBV18 to TRBJ2-5; D remains ambiguous. This CDR3 has 11 amino acids. Germline V gives CDR1 KGHSH, CDR2 LQKENI. Trimming shortened V by 5 bases and J by 2 bases, and 3 bases separated the two germline ends. Here the CDR3 reads CASSSQETQYF. As DNA, the CDR3 is TGTGCCAGCTCATCACAAGAGACCCAGTACTTC.

The genes are TRBV5-1 and TRBJ1-2; D possibly corresponds to TRBD1 (5 bases). V lost 0 bases and J 4 bases, leaving 10 bases between the germline ends. The CDR3 totals 14 residues. The germline gives CDR1 SGHRS, CDR2 YFSETQ. CDR3 residues: CASSLVAGLYGYTF. The CDR3 DNA is TGCGCCAGCAGCTTGGTGGCAGGGCTCTATGGCTACACCTTC.

This clonotype is categorized as medium-sized. The chain is built from TRBV15 and TRBJ1-1, with 7 positions matching TRBD1. The CDR3 is 14 residues long. Germline V gives CDR1 LNHNV, CDR2 YYDKDF (reference sequence). The ends lost 5 bases at V and 2 bases at J; junction bases unmatched: 5. The CDR3 loop reads CATSLGQHNTEAFF. As DNA, the CDR3 is TGTGCCACCAGCTTGGGACAGCATAACACTGAAGCTTTCTTT.

This clonotype was observed many times. The chain couples TRBV7-2 to TRBJ2-7; 13 bases are a match to TRBD2. This CDR3 contains 14 residues. J gave up 7 bases and V 1 base, and 1 base lay outside the gene matches. Germline CDR1 SGHTA, CDR2 FQGNSA. Here the CDR3 reads CASSLGLAGGEQYF. CDR3 sequence (DNA): TGTGCCAGCAGCTTAGGACTAGCGGGGGGAGAGCAGTACTTC.

This clonotype is classed as medium-sized. This chain connects TRBV29-1 to TRBJ2-4, with 8 bases aligning to TRBD2. This CDR3 region has 15 residues. Germline trimming cut 4 bases from V and 7 bases from J; bases unmatched to any gene: 12. Per the germline V gene, CDR1 is SQVTM and CDR2 is ANQGSEA. For the CDR3, the DNA is TGCAGCGTTGTCTCGGGTCTAGCGGGTAGGAACATTCAGTACTTC. Amino acid sequence: CSVVSGLAGRNIQYF.

With respect to this clonotype: A clone one base away is much larger, so this may be a read error. The V call is TRBV6-5, the J call TRBJ2-5; 9 nucleotides agree with TRBD1. There are 16 residues in the CDR3. V shed 2 bases and J 1 base; nucleotides not matched to a gene: 5. Germline V gene data show CDR1 as MNHEY and CDR2 as SVGAGI. The CDR3 DNA is TGTGCCAGCAGTTACACGGGGACAGGGTGCCAAGAGACCCAGTACTTC. Its translation is CASSYTGTGCQETQYF.

This clonotype was detected a few times. This chain uses TRBV6-6 with TRBJ2-4; 10 nucleotides match TRBD2. The junction had 10 bases not matched to a gene; V was cut back by 5 bases and J by 0 bases. The CDR3 length is 18 residues. Germline V lookup: CDR1 MNHNY, CDR2 SVGAGI (reference sequence). Here the CDR3 DNA reads TGTGCCAGCAGTAGCCGGACTAGCGGTACCCTAGCCAAAAACATTCAGTACTTC. Translation gives CASSSRTSGTLAKNIQYF.

The gene calls are TRBV11-2 and TRBJ2-1; 7 bases fit TRBD2. The CDR3 runs to 15 residues. CDR1 is SGHAT and CDR2 is FQNNGV in the germline V gene. V lost 5 bases, J lost 2 bases, and 6 bases stayed unmatched. CDR3 DNA: TGTGCCAGCAGCCAAAGCGGGGCCCCCTACAATGAGCAGTTCTTC. The encoded protein is CASSQSGAPYNEQFF.

There are a few counts of this clonotype. A much larger clone lies one base from this, so it may be a read error. The rearrangement links TRBV6-2 or TRBV6-3 to TRBJ1-2; the D gene is possibly TRBD1 (6 bases). The CDR3 totals 14 residues. Per the germline V gene, CDR1 is MNHEY and CDR2 is SVGEGT. CDR3 sequence: CASRYTQGNYGYAF. CDR3 coding DNA: TGTGCCAGCAGGTACACCCAGGGGAACTATGGCTACGCCTTC.